The rows below give T cell receptor beta chains drawn from one sample of a study of T cell responses to AZD1222 COVID-19 vaccine. Using immunoSEQ multiplex PCR, the repertoire was profiled, and TCRdb retains in-frame clones only, with some absent. The data show 110,000 or so clones, 75% to 95% seen once. This specimen consisted of peripheral blood, obtained on day 0 of AZD1222 vaccination. The receptors shown here come from an adult in good health. The CDR3 runs from the conserved cysteine through the conserved F or W. Each record gives: D gene, J gene, V gene, CDR3 protein. The D gene is left open where the match is weak.

-	TRBJ1-2	TRBV6-5	CASSYAARGGYTF
-	TRBJ1-1	TRBV5-1	CASRVDTEAFF
-	TRBJ1-5	TRBV6-1	CASSDQGIYSNQPQHF
-	TRBJ1-4	TRBV7-9	CASSLRRQVNEKLFF
-	TRBJ1-5	TRBV27	CATAGRAHQPQHF
-	TRBJ1-2	TRBV6-5	CASSYTSVGGYGYTF
TRBD1	TRBJ1-1	TRBV5-8	CASIGTANTEAFF
-	TRBJ2-7	TRBV7-9	CASGGQLGYEQYF
-	TRBJ1-5	TRBV6-6	CASSRGILEAQPQHF
-	TRBJ1-6	TRBV6-6	CASSGANSPLHF
-	TRBJ1-2	TRBV25-1	CASSPGRGYTF
-	TRBJ2-7	TRBV9	CASSVQTGYEQYF
TRBD1	TRBJ2-5	TRBV6-5	CASSLSGGAKTQYF
-	TRBJ1-6	TRBV7-3	CASSRGVQHSPLHF
-	TRBJ2-1	TRBV5-1	CASSIAGGKNEQFF
-	TRBJ2-7	TRBV14	CASRRAGHEQYF
TRBD2	TRBJ2-3	TRBV28	CASSLSGSGSTDTQYF
TRBD2	TRBJ2-3	TRBV28	CASSLMGIGRTDTQYF
TRBD1	TRBJ2-2	TRBV5-4	CASSSGDRRSAGELFF
-	TRBJ1-1	TRBV28	CASSLTRPRPTEAFF
-	TRBJ1-2	TRBV3-1/TRBV3-2	CASSQRTTRSYGYTF
-	TRBJ1-1	TRBV3-1/TRBV3-2	CASSQVKGQGLDTEAFF
-	TRBJ2-3	TRBV11-3	CASSLVTDTQYF
TRBD1	TRBJ1-2	TRBV5-4	CASTFLPRQGTYGYTF
TRBD2	TRBJ2-1	TRBV5-6	CASSLTSGRSYNEQFF
TRBD1	TRBJ1-2	TRBV27	CASSQQGVNYGYTF
-	TRBJ2-1	TRBV11-2	CASSPDRFGEQFF
-	TRBJ2-2	TRBV7-3	CASSPESGTANTGELFF
TRBD2	TRBJ2-7	TRBV11-2	CANSLSVGGVYEQYF
-	TRBJ2-5	TRBV15	CATSRVGDETQYF
TRBD2	TRBJ2-6	TRBV2	CASRKAGAGANVLTF
-	TRBJ2-7	TRBV13	CASSLRVSNHEQYF
TRBD2	TRBJ2-5	TRBV28	CASSLRREAQETQYF
-	TRBJ1-2	TRBV30	CAWSVLGFSYGYTF
-	TRBJ1-3	TRBV5-1	CASSLEFLGSSGNTIYF
TRBD1	TRBJ2-7	TRBV2	CASLRTPAGTGHYEQYF
-	TRBJ1-2	TRBV11-2	CASSFPGDYGYTF
-	TRBJ1-5	TRBV7-2	CASSLSSASNQPQHF
-	TRBJ1-5	TRBV2	CASSEGRGSNQPQHF
-	TRBJ1-4	TRBV27	CASSFGATNEKLFF
-	TRBJ2-7	TRBV7-8	CASSSRPDSEQYF
-	TRBJ2-7	TRBV5-6	CASSLGRKNYEQYF
-	TRBJ2-7	TRBV10-2	CASSEAWDEQYF
-	TRBJ1-2	TRBV7-9	CASSLIVSDHGYTF
-	TRBJ1-1	TRBV11-2	CASSLIQATEAFF
-	TRBJ1-2	TRBV6-5	CASYRANYGYTF
TRBD2	TRBJ2-1	TRBV19	CASSRAASGTSYNEQFF
-	TRBJ1-4	TRBV5-1	CASSLGGPTNEKLFF
-	TRBJ1-1	TRBV12-3/TRBV12-4	CASSERGNTEAFF
TRBD2	TRBJ2-3	TRBV9	CASSVQAGRTDTQYF
TRBD1	TRBJ1-4	TRBV6-5	CASRVRGLSEKLFF
-	TRBJ1-5	TRBV19	CASSIVGSNQPQHF